The 29 T cell receptor beta chains below come from one sample, sequenced in a study of human thymus T cells. Thymus tissue was removed during corrective cardiac surgery. TCRdb's copy holds only in-frame clones and misses some; the assay was immunoSEQ multiplex PCR. Among roughly 120,000 clones listed, about 95% were seen once. Sequences were obtained from thymus tissue. The receptor source for this set is a boy in the first two years of life with a congenital heart defect but otherwise immunologically healthy.

V usage is TRBV11-3 and J usage is TRBJ1-1; D may be TRBD1 (5 bases). The CDR3 spans 15 residues. Trimming took 2 bases from V and 5 from J, leaving 15 bases between them. Looked up from germline, CDR1 is SGHNT and CDR2 is YENEEA. In DNA form, the CDR3 reads TGTGCCAGCAGCTTAATTGGGGGGTTGTGGACTGAAGCTTTCTTT. Its protein product is CASSLIGGLWTEAFF.

The chain combines TRBV10-2 with TRBJ1-3; D ambiguous. CDR1 is WSHSY and CDR2 is SAAADI in the germline V gene. V lost 6 bases to trimming and J lost 2 bases, with 5 bases between them. CDR3 length: 12 amino acids. For the CDR3, the DNA is TGCGCCAGCAGGAGGCCTGGAAACACCATATATTTT. Its protein product is CASRRPGNTIYF.

The genes are TRBV7-8 and TRBJ2-1; 12 nucleotides match TRBD2. Trimming took 9 bases from V and 5 from J; bases not matched to a gene: 5. This CDR3 has 14 residues. Germline V CDR1 and CDR2: SGHVS, FQNEAQ. CDR3 loop: CASATSGGDNEQFF. CDR3 nucleotide sequence: TGTGCCAGTGCGACTAGCGGGGGCGACAATGAGCAGTTCTTC.

The chain employs TRBV7-2 and TRBJ2-7; D unresolved. V lost 1 base and J 2 bases, leaving 6 bases between the germline ends. CDR1 and CDR2 (germline): SGHTA, FQGNSA. The CDR3 is 13 residues long. The CDR3, as DNA: TGTGCCAGCAGCTTAGGAGGTCCCTACGAGCAGTACTTC. Protein: CASSLGGPYEQYF.

V usage is TRBV27 and J usage is TRBJ1-2; 7 bases align to TRBD1. The CDR3 has 17 residues. CDR1 and CDR2 from the germline V gene are MNHEY and SMNVEV (reference sequence). V gave up 5 bases and J gave up 4 bases; unmatched junction bases: 16. CDR3 DNA: TGTGCCAGCAGTCCTAACAGGGGTAGGACGTGGCGCTATGGCTACACCTTC. Its protein is CASSPNRGRTWRYGYTF.

CDR3 loop: CASSTVEGYGYTF. In DNA form, the CDR3 reads TGTGCCAGCTCGACCGTGGAGGGCTATGGCTACACCTTC. The chain is built from TRBV18 and TRBJ1-2; D call uncertain. V lost 6 bases and J lost 4, with 12 bases in between. This CDR3 is 13 amino acids long. Germline values: CDR1 KGHSH, CDR2 LQKENI.

The genes are TRBV27 and TRBJ1-1; D gene unclear. Trimming took off 6 bases at V and 3 bases at J, with 11 bases between the two ends. This CDR3 region has 13 residues. The germline gives CDR1 MNHEY, CDR2 SMNVEV (reference sequence). The CDR3 sequence: CASSPFIDTEAFF. The CDR3 DNA sequence: TGTGCCAGCAGCCCCTTCATTGACACTGAAGCTTTCTTT.

This chain joins TRBV5-6 and TRBJ1-4; 7 bases align to TRBD1. The CDR3 length is 15 residues. With V trimmed by 0 bases and J by 7 bases, 6 bases remained unmatched. Germline V lookup: CDR1 SGHDT, CDR2 YYEEEE. CDR3 loop: CASSLAGQALEKLFF. DNA for the CDR3: TGTGCCAGCAGCTTGGCCGGACAGGCCCTTGAAAAACTGTTTTTT.

The rearrangement links TRBV28 to TRBJ1-1, with D possibly being TRBD1 (5 bases). This CDR3 comprises 12 residues. V lost 8 bases, J lost 4 bases, and 11 bases lay in between. The germline V gene has CDR1 MDHEN and CDR2 SYDVKM. CDR3 loop: CASGTGGTEAFF. The CDR3 DNA reads as TGTGCCAGCGGCACCGGGGGCACTGAAGCTTTCTTT.

The chain has TRBV18 and TRBJ1-5; unclear D gene. The CDR3 has 18 amino acids. Germline loops: CDR1 KGHSH, CDR2 LQKENI. Deletions cut 4 bases from V and 4 bases from J, with 23 bases between. The CDR3 nucleotides are TGTGCCAGCTCACTATATCCGTTGAAGTCGGTCAGGAATCAGCCCCAGCATTTT. Protein sequence: CASSLYPLKSVRNQPQHF.

V and J are TRBV5-1 and TRBJ2-4, with 10 bases identical to TRBD2. Germline assignment: CDR1 SGHRS and CDR2 YFSETQ. CDR3 length: 16 amino acids. The junction had 5 bases not matched to a gene; V was cut back by 4 bases and J by 1 base. In DNA, the CDR3 is TGCGCCAGCAGCCCGGTTAGCGGGGGGGCCAAAAACATTCAGTACTTC. Protein: CASSPVSGGAKNIQYF.

CDR3: CASSYSTIGPQHF. The CDR3 bases are TGTGCCAGCAGTTACAGCACGATCGGGCCCCAGCATTTT. V usage is TRBV6-5 and J usage is TRBJ1-5; no firm D call. Germline V gene data show CDR1 as MNHEY and CDR2 as SVGAGI. With 2 bases removed from V and 9 bases from J, the gap between germline ends came to 11 bases. The CDR3 is 13 residues long.

This rearrangement joins TRBV14 to TRBJ1-1; D unresolved. V was clipped by 11 bases and J by 3 bases, with 10 bases between them. Germline V gene data show CDR1 as SGHDN and CDR2 as FVKESK. There are 11 residues in the CDR3. The CDR3 DNA follows: TGTGCCTCGGTGAGGGACACTGAAGCTTTCTTT. Amino acid sequence: CASVRDTEAFF. Together with reference TRBV14 and TRBJ1-1, the CDR3 gives the full variable domain: EAGVTQFPSHSVIEKGQTVTLRCDPISGHDNLYWYRRVMGKEIKFLLHFVKESKQDESGMPNNRFLAERTGGTYSTLKVQPAELEDSGVYFCASVRDTEAFFGQGTRLTVV.

J is TRBJ2-1 and V is TRBV7-2, with a tentative D call TRBD2 (5 bases). Germline CDR1 reads SGHTA; CDR2 reads FQGNSA. The CDR3 loop spans 16 amino acids. V was pared by 1 base and J by 3 bases, with 13 bases between. CDR3: CASSLVEGTHYNEQFF. DNA of the CDR3: TGTGCCAGCAGCTTAGTAGAGGGCACCCACTACAATGAGCAGTTCTTC.

The V call is TRBV28, the J call TRBJ1-1; weak D call: TRBD1 (5 bases). The germline CDR1 and CDR2 sequences are MDHEN and SYDVKM. The ends were cut back, 1 base at V and 0 bases at J, with 12 bases in the middle. There are 16 residues in the CDR3. CDR3 region: CASSLLPTGMNTEAFF. The CDR3 DNA is TGTGCCAGCAGTTTATTACCCACAGGCATGAACACTGAAGCTTTCTTT.

The chain uses TRBV4-3 and TRBJ2-1, with D maybe TRBD1 (8 bases). The ends were cut back, 4 bases at V and 7 bases at J, with 26 bases in the middle. Germline V gene lookup returns CDR1 LGHNA and CDR2 YSLEER. The CDR3 runs 18 residues. CDR3 region: CASSRRRDRGGLGNEQFF. The DNA of the CDR3 is TGCGCCAGCAGCCGTAGACGAGACAGGGGAGGGTTAGGGAATGAGCAGTTCTTC.

The genes are TRBV28 and TRBJ1-6; TRBD1 matches 9 bases. CDR3 size: 19 residues. J lost 7 bases, V lost 5 bases, and 18 bases had no gene match. Germline V gene sequence: CDR1 MDHEN, CDR2 SYDVKM. The CDR3 sequence is CASSQFPSGTGLGNSPLHF. As DNA, the CDR3 is TGTGCCAGCAGTCAGTTCCCTTCCGGGACAGGGTTGGGAAATTCACCCCTCCACTTT.

This clone was seen just once. CDR3 in amino acids: CASSLGQGGSPLHF. DNA for the CDR3: TGCGCCAGCAGCCTGGGACAGGGGGGGTCACCCCTCCACTTT. The chain joins TRBV5-1 to TRBJ1-6; 11 bases map to TRBD1. This CDR3 is built from 14 residues. Germline CDR1 SGHRS, CDR2 YFSETQ. V trimming: 4 bases; J trimming: 10 bases; junction bases outside the gene matches: 4.

V is TRBV5-6 and J is TRBJ2-7; 9 bases align to TRBD1. Trimming took 2 bases from V and 3 from J; bases not matched to a gene: 6. Germline CDR1 SGHDT, CDR2 YYEEEE. There are 15 residues in the CDR3. The CDR3 nucleotides are TGTGCCAGCAGCTTTCCGGGACAGGGTCACTACGAGCAGTACTTC. Amino acid sequence: CASSFPGQGHYEQYF.

The gene calls are TRBV20-1 and TRBJ2-7; D is unclear. CDR3 length equals 11 residues. Germline-derived CDR1 and CDR2 are DFQATT and SNEGSKA (reference sequence). V shed 6 bases and J shed 5 bases, with 11 bases lying between them. The CDR3 protein is CSASPLHEQYF. The CDR3 coding sequence is TGCAGTGCCTCTCCGCTTCACGAGCAGTACTTC.

The CDR3 coding sequence is TGTGCTAGTGGTTTGGTAATGGGACAGAAACCTGAAAAACTGTTTTTT. This gives the protein CASGLVMGQKPEKLFF. The rearrangement links TRBV12-5 to TRBJ1-4; 7 bases are a match to TRBD1. J gave up 7 bases and V 0 bases, and 8 bases lay outside the gene matches. Germline-derived CDR1 and CDR2 are LGHNT and FRNRAP. CDR3 size: 16 residues.

This chain joins TRBV11-2 and TRBJ1-1, with 7 bases that match TRBD1. CDR1 and CDR2 (germline): SGHAT, FQNNGV. The trim removed 2 bases at V and 10 bases at J, leaving 4 bases unmatched. The CDR3 contains 12 residues. The CDR3 DNA is TGTGCCAGCAGCTTAAAGAACAGGGGAGCTTTCTTT. Protein product: CASSLKNRGAFF.

The chain is built from TRBV28 and TRBJ2-7; TRBD2 is a possible D gene (6 bases). Germline loops: CDR1 MDHEN, CDR2 SYDVKM. This CDR3 region has 12 residues. The V end was cut by 10 bases, the J end by 3 bases, with 13 bases between. The CDR3 spells CATAGPSYEQYF. In nucleotides, the CDR3 is TGTGCCACCGCGGGACCGAGCTACGAGCAGTACTTC.

The chain combines TRBV6-5 with TRBJ1-4; D is perhaps TRBD1 (5 bases). The CDR3 has 14 amino acids. V was trimmed by 6 bases and J by 1 base, leaving 9 bases between them. Germline lookup yields CDR1 MNHEY and CDR2 SVGAGI. The CDR3, as DNA: TGTGCCAGCAGGCCTCAGGGAACTAATGAAAAACTGTTTTTT. The encoded protein is CASRPQGTNEKLFF.

This clone was picked up one time. V is TRBV4-2 and J is TRBJ2-1, with D possibly being TRBD2 (6 bases). Germline loops: CDR1 LGHNA, CDR2 YNFKEQ. Trimming removed 3 bases from V and 3 bases from J, with 12 bases in between. This CDR3 has 15 residues. The CDR3 spells CASSQTRRVYNEQFF. The CDR3 DNA reads as TGTGCCAGCAGCCAGACCCGGAGGGTCTACAATGAGCAGTTCTTC.

The chain combines TRBV28 with TRBJ1-5; D remains unclear. CDR3 length equals 19 residues. Trimming pared 2 bases from V and 0 bases from J, leaving 20 bases between. CDR1 is MDHEN, CDR2 SYDVKM, per germline. CDR3 sequence (DNA): TGTGCCAGCAGTTTACGGACGGGCCCTAAGACGGATAGCAATCAGCCCCAGCATTTT. Its translation is CASSLRTGPKTDSNQPQHF.

This clone was seen only a few times. The V gene is TRBV6-6, the J gene TRBJ1-1; no firm D call. Looked up from germline, CDR1 is MNHNY and CDR2 is SVGAGI (reference sequence). Between the trimmed V and J ends, which lost 2 bases and 1 base, there was a span of 14 bases. The CDR3 totals 16 residues. In DNA, the CDR3 is TGTGCCAGCAGTTACCCTGAGACCCATGGGAACACTGAAGCTTTCTTT. It codes for CASSYPETHGNTEAFF.

This CDR3 reads CASSPPSREVGGYTF. In DNA, the CDR3 is TGTGCCAGCAGTCCTCCGAGCAGGGAGGTCGGAGGCTACACCTTC. This chain links TRBV28 with TRBJ1-2; D might be TRBD1 (5 bases). The CDR3 is 15 amino acids. Trimming left V 5 bases short and J 8 bases short, with 21 bases between. Germline V gives CDR1 MDHEN, CDR2 SYDVKM.

CDR3 DNA: TGTGCCAGCAGTTACGGCAGGATACTTATCTGCACTGAAGCTTTCTTT. Its protein product is CASSYGRILICTEAFF. This rearrangement joins TRBV6-6 to TRBJ1-1; D ambiguous. V was shortened by 2 bases and J by 4 bases, with 17 bases between the two germline ends. From germline, CDR1 is MNHNY and CDR2 SVGAGI (reference sequence). CDR3 length: 16 amino acids.